One sample yielded the 17 T cell receptor beta chains listed below, sequenced in a study of blood T cells in healthy people across ages. The use of a sample-barcoded 5' primer and a J-beta primer mix characterized a second PCR of roughly 6 to 11 cycles. Using its own MiXCR run on the 5' RACE reads, TCRdb lists one record per CDR3 protein. The sample lists some 1.6 million distinct CDR3 sequences, roughly 32% occurring once. Material for sequencing was blood. These receptors all stem from a woman under 40 in good health.

The chain carries TRBV29-1 and TRBJ1-5; D ambiguous. With 7 bases removed from V and 4 bases from J, the gap between germline ends came to 11 bases. The CDR3 has 12 residues. The germline gives CDR1 SQVTM, CDR2 ANQGSEA. In DNA, the CDR3 is TGCAGCGCCGTGGACGGGAATCAGCCCCAGCATTTT. It specifies CSAVDGNQPQHF.

This sequence joins TRBV10-3 and TRBJ2-3, with TRBD2 matching 11 bases. CDR1 is ENHRY, CDR2 SYGVKD, per germline. The CDR3 length is 19 residues. V was clipped by 5 bases and J by 3 bases; unmatched bases: 16. The CDR3 DNA reads TGTGCCATCAGTAACCTCGTAGCGGGAGGGCCTTCTCTAACAGATACGCAGTATTTT. Translation: CAISNLVAGGPSLTDTQYF.

As to this clonotype: One base away lies a much larger clone, so this may be a sequencing read error. The CDR3 bases are TGCGCCAGCAGCCATAGCCACACAGGGAACACTGAAGCTTTCTTT. It translates to CASSHSHTGNTEAFF. The J gene is TRBJ1-1, the V gene TRBV4-1; maybe TRBD1 (5 bases). There are 15 residues in the CDR3. Germline CDR1 and CDR2: MGHRA and YSYEKL. V lost 3 bases and J lost 1, with 12 bases in between.

About this clonotype itself: One end of the junction fails to match germline, which may point to a read error. The chain recombines TRBV14 with TRBJ2-1, with D possibly being TRBD1 (5 bases). The CDR3 consists of 17 residues. CDR1 and CDR2 (germline): SGHDN, FVKESK. The CDR3 spells CVSSRPLGAGSENEQFF. The CDR3 DNA follows: TGTGTCAGCAGCCGTCCCCTTGGGGCAGGGTCAGAAAATGAGCAGTTCTTC. The full variable domain, completed using reference TRBV14 and TRBJ2-1, is EAGVTQFPSHSVIEKGQTVTLRCDPISGHDNLYWYRRVMGKEIKFLLHFVKESKQDESGMPNNRFLAERTGGTYSTLKVQPAELEDSGVYFCVSSRPLGAGSENEQFFGPGTRLTVL.

This clonotype was recorded a few times. The genes are TRBV20-1 and TRBJ2-7; D is possibly TRBD1 (5 bases). Germline loops: CDR1 DFQATT, CDR2 SNEGSKA (reference sequence). With 6 bases removed from V and 11 bases from J, the gap between germline ends came to 23 bases. The CDR3 extends over 13 amino acids. Here the CDR3 DNA reads TGCAGTGCCGCCAGGGCAGGCGTGCCCCCGGAGTACTTC. Encoded protein: CSAARAGVPPEYF.

The genes are TRBV27 and TRBJ2-2, with D possibly being TRBD2 (5 bases). The germline V and J ends were trimmed by 5 bases and 4 bases, with 20 bases remaining between them. Looked up from germline, CDR1 is MNHEY and CDR2 is SMNVEV (reference sequence). This CDR3 comprises 17 residues. CDR3 in DNA: TGTGCCAGCAGTGCCTACCCACTAGGGCTTGCCACCGGGGAGCTGTTTTTT. Encoded protein: CASSAYPLGLATGELFF.

V and J are TRBV6-5 and TRBJ2-2; D gene uncertain. V gave up 6 bases and J gave up 4 bases, with 12 bases separating them. The germline CDR1 and CDR2 sequences are MNHEY and SVGAGI. This CDR3 spans 14 amino acids. CDR3 loop: CASRRSTVTGELFF. The CDR3 DNA reads TGTGCCAGCAGAAGGTCGACGGTCACCGGGGAGCTGTTTTTT.

The J gene is TRBJ1-1, the V gene TRBV7-9; D is ambiguous. The CDR3 has 14 residues. V lost 0 bases to trimming and J lost 7 bases, with 12 bases between them. CDR1 is SEHNR, CDR2 FQNEAQ, per germline (reference sequence). The CDR3 region is CASSLARSGDEAFF. The DNA for the CDR3 is TGTGCCAGCAGCTTAGCGCGGAGTGGGGATGAAGCTTTCTTT.

Of note for this clonotype: A much larger clonotype is one base distant, so this may be a read error. The V call is TRBV6-5, the J call TRBJ2-3; 8 positions match TRBD2. The CDR3 totals 15 residues. With V trimmed by 8 bases and J by 4 bases, 11 bases remained unmatched. The germline gives CDR1 MNHEY, CDR2 SVGAGI. Here the CDR3 reads CASRKQLAGADTQYF. CDR3 sequence (DNA): TGTGCCAGCCGCAAGCAGCTAGCGGGTGCAGATACGCAGTATTTT.

The chain recombines TRBV5-6 with TRBJ1-2; D is ambiguous. V was pared by 0 bases and J by 4 bases, with 10 bases between. Germline CDR1 is SGHDT and CDR2 is YYEEEE. The CDR3 has 14 residues. The CDR3: CASSLVRSPYGYTF. The CDR3 nucleotides read TGTGCCAGCAGCTTGGTGCGCAGTCCCTATGGCTACACCTTC. Together with reference TRBV5-6 and TRBJ1-2, the CDR3 gives the full variable domain: DAGVTQSPTHLIKTRGQQVTLRCSPKSGHDTVSWYQQALGQGPQFIFQYYEEEERQRGNFPDRFSGHQFPNYSSELNVNALLLGDSALYLCASSLVRSPYGYTFGSGTRLTVV.

The chain combines TRBV4-1 with TRBJ2-5; D is uncertain. The DNA end is a closer match to TRBJ2-7, so the J assignment may be wrong. The CDR3 spans 14 residues. The germline V gene has CDR1 MGHRA and CDR2 YSYEKL. CDR3 DNA: TGCGCCAGCAGCCAAGCGGCGGCCAGCACCGAGCAGTACTTC. Encoded protein: CASSQAAASTEQYF.

This chain connects TRBV27 to TRBJ1-4; D unresolved. The CDR3 length is 13 residues. Germline loops: CDR1 MNHEY, CDR2 SMNVEV (reference sequence). V shed 7 bases and J shed 4 bases, with 10 bases lying between them. The CDR3 DNA reads TGTGCCAGCACCGAACACCGTAATGAAAAACTGTTTTTT. Its translation: CASTEHRNEKLFF.

On this clonotype: At one end, the junction sequence differs from germline, possibly due to a read error. The chain recombines TRBV9 with TRBJ2-1; D remains unclear. The CDR3 loop spans 11 amino acids. Germline lookup yields CDR1 SGDLS and CDR2 YYNGEE. The chain's CDR3 is CVSSPVVEQFF. The CDR3 DNA follows: TGTGTCAGCAGCCCCGTCGTTGAGCAGTTCTTC.

The chain combines TRBV9 with TRBJ2-7, with D uncertain. Germline V gene lookup returns CDR1 SGDLS and CDR2 YYNGEE. V lost 0 bases and J 5 bases, leaving 6 bases between the germline ends. The CDR3 spans 12 residues. The CDR3 bases are TGTGCCAGCAGCGTAGGCAACAACGAGCAGTACTTC. It is translated as CASSVGNNEQYF.

V usage is TRBV20-1 and J usage is TRBJ1-5; 7 bases are a match to TRBD1. The CDR3 totals 16 residues. Losses at the gene ends were 5 bases for V and 0 bases for J; bases not matched to a gene: 10. Looked up from germline, CDR1 is DFQATT and CDR2 is SNEGSKA (reference sequence). This CDR3 is CSAALLWDSSNQPQHF. CDR3 in DNA: TGCAGTGCTGCTCTTCTCTGGGACAGTAGCAATCAGCCCCAGCATTTT.

This clonotype showed up just once. This could be a read error, since a much larger clone is one nucleotide away. The chain combines TRBV7-2 with TRBJ1-2; D is unclear. Germline V lookup: CDR1 SGHTA, CDR2 FQGNSA. The CDR3 extends over 13 amino acids. The CDR3 DNA follows: TGTGTCAGCAGCTTAGCGGGCCGGGGAGGCTACACCTTC. It codes for CVSSLAGRGGYTF.

This clonotype has just a few counts. The chain uses TRBV20-1 and TRBJ1-5; D is unclear. V gave up 5 bases and J gave up 1 base, with 12 bases separating them. CDR3 length equals 14 residues. CDR1 is DFQATT, CDR2 SNEGSKA, per germline (reference sequence). The CDR3 DNA reads as TGCAGTGCTCCCACAAGGAGAAGCAATCAGCCCCAGCATTTT. Translated: CSAPTRRSNQPQHF.